This T cell receptor beta chain was identified during a study of T cell responses to AZD1222 COVID-19 vaccine. Here immunoSEQ multiplex PCR was the method, and the copy in TCRdb shows in-frame clones only, minus some. This table has about 200,000 clones, about nine tenths appearing once. Germline loops: CDR1 SQVTM, CDR2 ANQGSEA. The CDR3 covers 15 residues. Deletions cut 3 bases from V and 0 bases from J, with 14 bases between. The sequencing here drew on peripheral blood, taken 28 days after the second AZD1222 dose. This TCR was sampled from an adult who received the AZD1222 COVID-19 vaccine. The rearrangement uses TRBV29-1 and TRBJ1-2, with D perhaps TRBD1 (5 bases). The DNA of the CDR3 is TGCAGCGTTGACCTCATTCAGGGTTCTAACTATGGCTACACCTTC. It specifies CSVDLIQGSNYGYTF.